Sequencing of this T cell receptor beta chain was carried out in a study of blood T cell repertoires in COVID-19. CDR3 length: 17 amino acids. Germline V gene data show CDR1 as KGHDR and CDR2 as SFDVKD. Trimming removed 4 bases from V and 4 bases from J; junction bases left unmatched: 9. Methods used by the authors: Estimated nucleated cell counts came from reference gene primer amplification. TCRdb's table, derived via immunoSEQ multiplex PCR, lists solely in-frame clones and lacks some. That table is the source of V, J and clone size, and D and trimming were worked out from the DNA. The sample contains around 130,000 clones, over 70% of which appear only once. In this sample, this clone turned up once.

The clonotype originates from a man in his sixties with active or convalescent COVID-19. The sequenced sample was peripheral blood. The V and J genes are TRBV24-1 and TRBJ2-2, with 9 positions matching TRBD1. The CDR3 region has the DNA TGTGCCACCAGTGACTTTGGGGGGACAGGGTTCACCGGGGAGCTGTTTTTT. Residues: CATSDFGGTGFTGELFF.